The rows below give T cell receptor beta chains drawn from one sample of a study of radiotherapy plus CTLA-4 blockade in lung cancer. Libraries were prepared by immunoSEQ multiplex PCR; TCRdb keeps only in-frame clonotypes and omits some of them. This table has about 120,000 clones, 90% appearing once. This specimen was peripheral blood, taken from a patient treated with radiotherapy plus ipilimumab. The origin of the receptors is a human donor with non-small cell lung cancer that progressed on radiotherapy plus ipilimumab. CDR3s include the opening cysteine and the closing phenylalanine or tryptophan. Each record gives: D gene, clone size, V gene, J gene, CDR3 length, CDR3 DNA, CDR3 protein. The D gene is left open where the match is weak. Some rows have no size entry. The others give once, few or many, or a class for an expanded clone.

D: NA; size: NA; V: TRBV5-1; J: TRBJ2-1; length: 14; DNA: TGCGCCAGCAGCTTGGCCCTAGAAACCAATGAGCAGTTCTTC; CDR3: CASSLALETNEQFF
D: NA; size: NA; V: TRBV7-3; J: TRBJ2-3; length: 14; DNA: TGTGCCAGCAGCTTAGGGCAGCTCACAGATACGCAGTATTTT; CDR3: CASSLGQLTDTQYF
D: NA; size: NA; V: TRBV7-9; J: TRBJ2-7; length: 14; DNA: TGTGCCAGCAGCCCCGCTGGCGGGGTTAGGAAGCAGTACTTC; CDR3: CASSPAGGVRKQYF
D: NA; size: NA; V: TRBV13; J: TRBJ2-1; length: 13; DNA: TGTGCCAGCAATACCCGGGGCGTCCCCCAGCAGTTCTTC; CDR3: CASNTRGVPQQFF
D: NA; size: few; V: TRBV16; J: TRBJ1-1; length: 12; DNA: TGTGCCAGCAGCCTTGGTGACACTGAAGCTTTCTTT; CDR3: CASSLGDTEAFF
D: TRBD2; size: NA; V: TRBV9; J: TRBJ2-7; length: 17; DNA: TGTGCCAGCAGCGTTGGCGGGACTAGCGGGAGGGGGGTCGAGCAGTACTTC; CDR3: CASSVGGTSGRGVEQYF
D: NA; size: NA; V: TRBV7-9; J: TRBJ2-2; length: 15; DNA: TGTGCCTACCGGACGGCCGGCGCGAACACCGGGGAGCTGTTCTTT; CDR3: CAYRTAGANTGELFF
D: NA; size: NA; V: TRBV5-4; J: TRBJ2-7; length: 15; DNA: TGTGCCAGCAGCCCCCGGGGCTATGCCACCTACGAGCAGTACTTC; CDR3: CASSPRGYATYEQYF
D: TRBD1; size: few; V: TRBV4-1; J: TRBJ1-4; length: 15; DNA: TGCGCCAGCAGCCTTTCCGGGACAGGGAATGAAAAACTGTTTTTT; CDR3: CASSLSGTGNEKLFF
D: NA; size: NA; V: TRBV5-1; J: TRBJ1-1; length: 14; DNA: TGCGCCAGCAGCTTGGTGGGGCCGGGCACTGAAGCTTTCTTT; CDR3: CASSLVGPGTEAFF
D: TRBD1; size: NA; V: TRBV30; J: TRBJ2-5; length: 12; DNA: TGTGCCTGGAGTCGACCAGGGGGGACCCAGTACTTC; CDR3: CAWSRPGGTQYF
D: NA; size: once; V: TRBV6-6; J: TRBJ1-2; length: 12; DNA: TGTGCCAGCAACTCAGGCCTCGGGGGCTACACCTTC; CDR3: CASNSGLGGYTF
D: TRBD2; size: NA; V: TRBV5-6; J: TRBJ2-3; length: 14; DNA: TGTGCCAGCAGCCCAGCGGGAAGGGCAGATACGCAGTATTTT; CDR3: CASSPAGRADTQYF
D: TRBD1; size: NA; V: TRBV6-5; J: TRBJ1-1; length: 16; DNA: TGTGCCAGCAGTTACTCGAGGGGACAGGGGAACACTGAAGCTTTCTTT; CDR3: CASSYSRGQGNTEAFF
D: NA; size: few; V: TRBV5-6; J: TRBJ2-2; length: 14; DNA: TGTGCCAGCAGCTCTCGCCGGGGACCCGGGGAGCTGTTTTTT; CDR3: CASSSRRGPGELFF
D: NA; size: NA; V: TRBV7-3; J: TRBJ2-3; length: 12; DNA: TGTGCCAGCAGCTTAATGGCGGATACGCAGTATTTT; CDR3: CASSLMADTQYF
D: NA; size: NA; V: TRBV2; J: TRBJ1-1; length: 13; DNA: TGTGCCAGCAACACTTTTTTGGGCACTGAAGCTTTCTTT; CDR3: CASNTFLGTEAFF
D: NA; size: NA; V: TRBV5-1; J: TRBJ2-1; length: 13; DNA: TGCGCCAGCAGCACCACCGTAACGAGTGAGCAGTTCTTC; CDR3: CASSTTVTSEQFF
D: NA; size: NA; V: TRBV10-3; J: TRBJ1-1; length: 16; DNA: TGTGCCATCAGTGACGAACAGGCGTTCATGAACACTGAAGCTTTCTTT; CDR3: CAISDEQAFMNTEAFF
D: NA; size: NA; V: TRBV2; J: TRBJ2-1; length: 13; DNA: TGTGCCAGCAGTGTACGAGGATACAATGAGCAGTTCTTC; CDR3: CASSVRGYNEQFF
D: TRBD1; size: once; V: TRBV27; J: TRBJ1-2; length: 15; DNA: TGTGCCAGCAGTTTATTTGGACAGGGGAACTATGGCTACACCTTC; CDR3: CASSLFGQGNYGYTF
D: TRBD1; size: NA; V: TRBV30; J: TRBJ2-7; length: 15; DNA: TGTGCCTGGAGTGTAGGGGTAGGGGGCCAGTACGAGCAGTACTTC; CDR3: CAWSVGVGGQYEQYF
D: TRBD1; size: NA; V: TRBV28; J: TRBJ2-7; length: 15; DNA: TGTGCCAGCAGTTCAGGGGGCCAGGGAGATGACGAGCAGTACTTC; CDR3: CASSSGGQGDDEQYF
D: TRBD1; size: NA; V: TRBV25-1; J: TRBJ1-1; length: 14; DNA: TGTGCCAGCACCCGGACAGGGTCAAACACTGAAGCTTTCTTT; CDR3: CASTRTGSNTEAFF
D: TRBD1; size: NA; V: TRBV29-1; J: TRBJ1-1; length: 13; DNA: TGCAGCGTCGCCCCTGCAGGGGGTACTGAAGCTTTCTTT; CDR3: CSVAPAGGTEAFF
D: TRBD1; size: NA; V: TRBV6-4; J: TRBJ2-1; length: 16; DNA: TGTGCCAGCAGTGATTCCGGGACAGGGGGCTACAATGAGCAGTTCTTC; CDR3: CASSDSGTGGYNEQFF
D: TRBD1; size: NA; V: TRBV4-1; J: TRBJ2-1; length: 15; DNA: TGCGCCAGCAGCCCTCGGGACAGTCGTTACAATGAGCAGTTCTTC; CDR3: CASSPRDSRYNEQFF
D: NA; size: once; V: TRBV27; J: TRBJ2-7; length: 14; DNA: TGTGCCAGCAGCCCGGGACTCATCTCCTACGAGCAGTACTTC; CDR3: CASSPGLISYEQYF
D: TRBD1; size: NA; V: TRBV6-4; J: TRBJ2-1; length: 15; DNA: TGTGCCAGCAGCGATATAGAGGGGGCGGGCAATGAGCAGTTCTTC; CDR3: CASSDIEGAGNEQFF
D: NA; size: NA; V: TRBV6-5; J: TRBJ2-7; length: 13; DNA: TGTGCCAGCAGTTACATAGCTGGAGGCGAGCAGTACTTC; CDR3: CASSYIAGGEQYF
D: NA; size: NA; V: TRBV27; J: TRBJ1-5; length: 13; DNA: TGTGCCAGCAGTTTATTCGCTAGTCAGCCCCAGCATTTT; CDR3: CASSLFASQPQHF
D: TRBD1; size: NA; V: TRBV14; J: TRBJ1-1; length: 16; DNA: TGTGCCAGCAGCCCCTGGAAAGGGGGCGCTTGGACTGAAGCTTTCTTT; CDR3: CASSPWKGGAWTEAFF
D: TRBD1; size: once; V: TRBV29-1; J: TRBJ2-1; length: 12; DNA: TGCAGCATGCGCGGACAGGGCGGGGAGCAGTTCTTC; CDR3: CSMRGQGGEQFF
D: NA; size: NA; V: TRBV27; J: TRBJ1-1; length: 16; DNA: TGTGCCAGCAGTAGGGGATTCACTGGCATGAACACTGAAGCTTTCTTT; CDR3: CASSRGFTGMNTEAFF
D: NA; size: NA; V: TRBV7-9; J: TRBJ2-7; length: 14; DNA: TGTGCCAGCAGCTTAGACGTAGGGGACCTCGAGCAGTACTTC; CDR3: CASSLDVGDLEQYF
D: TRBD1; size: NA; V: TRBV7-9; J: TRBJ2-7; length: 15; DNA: TGTGCCAGCTTCGGGACAGGGATCGGTAACTACGAGCAGTACTTC; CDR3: CASFGTGIGNYEQYF
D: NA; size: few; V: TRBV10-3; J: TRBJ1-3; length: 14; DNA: TGTGCCATCAGTGAGGCAGGACCTGGAAACACCATATATTTT; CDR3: CAISEAGPGNTIYF
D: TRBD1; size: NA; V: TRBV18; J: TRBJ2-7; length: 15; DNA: TGTGCCAGCTCAGTCGGGACAGGGGGCCTGAACGAGCAGTACTTC; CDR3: CASSVGTGGLNEQYF
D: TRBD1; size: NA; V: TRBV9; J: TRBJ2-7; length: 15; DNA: TGTGCCAGCAGCGTAGATGGGACAGGGATCTACGAGCAGTACTTC; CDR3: CASSVDGTGIYEQYF
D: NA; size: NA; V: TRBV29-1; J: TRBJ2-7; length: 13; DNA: TGCAGCGTTGAGGTCGGAAAGGGGAGCGAGCAGTACTTC; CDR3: CSVEVGKGSEQYF
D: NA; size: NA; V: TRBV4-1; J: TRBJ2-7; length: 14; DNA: TGCGCCAGCAGCCAAGGCGGGACAGTCTACGAGCAGTACTTC; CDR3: CASSQGGTVYEQYF
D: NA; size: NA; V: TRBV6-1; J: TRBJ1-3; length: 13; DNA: TGTGCCAGCAAGGGCACCTCTGGAAACACCATATATTTT; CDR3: CASKGTSGNTIYF
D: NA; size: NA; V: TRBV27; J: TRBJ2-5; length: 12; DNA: TGTGCCAGCAGGGGATCTACCAGGGCCCAGTACTTC; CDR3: CASRGSTRAQYF
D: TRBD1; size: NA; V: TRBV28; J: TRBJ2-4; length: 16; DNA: TGTGCCAGCAGTTCCCATCGACAGGGGCGGAAAAACATTCAGTACTTC; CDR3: CASSSHRQGRKNIQYF
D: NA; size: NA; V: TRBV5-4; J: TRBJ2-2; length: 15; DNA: TGTGCCAGCAGCCAGAAACTACAGAACACCGGGGAGCTGTTTTTT; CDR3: CASSQKLQNTGELFF
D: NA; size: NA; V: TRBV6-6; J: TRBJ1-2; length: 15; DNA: TGTGCCAGCAGGGGAGGGACTCCCGACGGCTATGGCTACACCTTC; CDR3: CASRGGTPDGYGYTF
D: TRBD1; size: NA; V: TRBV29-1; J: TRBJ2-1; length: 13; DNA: TGCAGCGTTGCGGACAGGGCGGGCAATGAGCAGTTCTTC; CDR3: CSVADRAGNEQFF
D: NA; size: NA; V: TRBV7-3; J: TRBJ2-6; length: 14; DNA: TGTGCCAGCAGCTCCTCACGTGGGGCCAACGTCCTGACTTTC; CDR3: CASSSSRGANVLTF
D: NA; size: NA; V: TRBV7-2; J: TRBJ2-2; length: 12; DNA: TGTGCCAGCAGCAAGAACACCGGGGAGCTGTTTTTT; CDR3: CASSKNTGELFF
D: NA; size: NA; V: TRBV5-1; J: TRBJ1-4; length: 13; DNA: TGCGCCAGCAGCTCGACGGGTAATGAAAAACTGTTTTTT; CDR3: CASSSTGNEKLFF
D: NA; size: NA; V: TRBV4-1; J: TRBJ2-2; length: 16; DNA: TGCGCCAGCAGCCGACCATTCAGCGTAACCACCGGGGAGCTGTTTTTT; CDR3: CASSRPFSVTTGELFF
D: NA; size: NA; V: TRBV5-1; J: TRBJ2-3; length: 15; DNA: TGCGCCAGCAGCTTGGGGCAGACTAGCACAGATACGCAGTATTTT; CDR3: CASSLGQTSTDTQYF
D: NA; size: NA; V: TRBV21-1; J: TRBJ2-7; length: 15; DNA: TGTGCCAGCAGACAATCCAGGCGGGACTCCTACGAGCAGTACTTC; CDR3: CASRQSRRDSYEQYF